This TCR beta chain was identified in a study of spatial heterogeneity in lung cancer. The overall study: In raw reads, more than eight appearances on average were recorded for each unique TCR and UMI combination.

Time point indicated: sample taken at primary tumor resection. 55 to 80 TRACERx patients with early, untreated non-small cell lung cancer donated samples. Researchers sequenced whole RNA taken from tumor, nontumor lung or frozen PBMC without sorting. Every TCR cDNA molecule bore a unique molecular identifier. MiXCR, run by TCRdb on the 5' RACE reads, gives a single entry per CDR3 protein. Of around 3,500 distinct CDR3 sequences listed, about 9.1% are singletons. This clonotype is classed as medium-sized (0.01 to 0.1%). Germline V lookup: CDR1 SEHNR, CDR2 FQNEAQ (reference sequence). V shed 4 bases, J shed 8 bases, and the junction held 16 bases outside the gene matches. CDR3 length: 16 residues.

The V gene is TRBV7-9, the J gene TRBJ1-2; 7 nucleotides match TRBD1. This sample comprised normal lung tissue next to the tumor, obtained at surgery. The receptor was isolated from a male donor with early-stage non-small cell lung cancer. The CDR3 here is CASSSSSRGNLWGYTF. The CDR3 region has the DNA TGTGCCAGCAGCTCCTCCAGCAGGGGGAATCTATGGGGCTACACCTTC.